This is a list of T cell receptor beta chains from one sample in a study of blood T cell repertoires in COVID-19. Sequenced by immunoSEQ multiplex PCR; TCRdb stores in-frame clones only, minus some. The table lists over 300,000 clones, 80% to 90% of them singletons. Sequenced input: PBMCs or T cells enriched from blood (not recorded which). Source of these receptors: a man aged 25 to 40 who had recovered from COVID-19. Each CDR3 is given with its conserved first and last residue. D genes are given only for firm matches. Not every row has a clone size; where given, it reads once, few, many or a size class.

v_call	clone_size	j_call	d_call	cdr3_aa	cdr3_nt
TRBV20-1	NA	TRBJ1-5	NA	CSASPILLISNQPQHF	TGCAGTGCTAGTCCCATCCTATTGATCAGCAATCAGCCCCAGCATTTT
TRBV7-8	few	TRBJ1-1	NA	CASREVGMNTEAFF	TGTGCCAGCAGGGAGGTTGGCATGAACACTGAAGCTTTCTTT
TRBV24-1	once	TRBJ2-3	TRBD1	CATRGLGQGPDTQYF	TGTGCCACCAGGGGGTTGGGACAGGGCCCAGATACGCAGTATTTT
TRBV27	NA	TRBJ1-2	TRBD1	CASSFSGQGAGYTF	TGTGCCAGCAGTTTTTCGGGACAGGGAGCCGGCTACACCTTC
TRBV5-1	NA	TRBJ1-1	TRBD1	CASSRSQGVNTEAFF	TGCGCCAGCAGCAGATCGCAGGGGGTGAACACTGAAGCTTTCTTT
TRBV11-3	once	TRBJ1-3	TRBD1	CASSGSTGNGNTIYF	TGTGCCAGCAGCGGATCGACAGGGAATGGAAACACCATATATTTT
TRBV7-9	once	TRBJ2-5	TRBD1	CASSLAYTGGQETQYF	TGTGCCAGCAGCTTAGCATATACAGGGGGCCAAGAGACCCAGTACTTC
TRBV19	NA	TRBJ1-2	TRBD1	CASSPREGRGEYGYTF	TGTGCCAGTAGCCCCAGAGAAGGCAGGGGGGAATATGGCTACACCTTC
TRBV7-2	few	TRBJ2-7	TRBD2	CASSLEGTSGSYEQYF	TGTGCCAGCAGCTTAGAAGGGACTAGCGGGAGCTACGAGCAGTACTTC
TRBV5-4	NA	TRBJ1-2	NA	CASSPAGLLSRNGYTF	TGTGCCAGCAGCCCAGCGGGACTCCTATCCCGGAACGGCTACACCTTC
TRBV30	NA	TRBJ2-1	NA	CAWSVRLTSGSYNEQFF	TGTGCCTGGAGTGTACGTTTGACTTCTGGCTCCTACAATGAGCAGTTCTTC
TRBV5-1	once	TRBJ2-1	TRBD1	CASSLGQGADYNEQFF	TGCGCCAGCAGCTTGGGTCAGGGGGCTGACTACAATGAGCAGTTCTTC
TRBV4-3	once	TRBJ1-2	NA	CASSQDSEGIGYGYTF	TGCGCCAGCAGCCAAGATTCCGAGGGAATCGGCTATGGCTACACCTTC
TRBV18	NA	TRBJ2-3	TRBD2	CASSQDSGGARNTQYF	TGTGCCAGCTCACAGGATAGCGGGGGGGCCAGGAATACGCAGTATTTT
TRBV4-2	NA	TRBJ1-3	NA	CASSRAVSGNTIYF	TGTGCCAGCAGCCGGGCTGTCTCTGGAAACACCATATATTTT
TRBV2	NA	TRBJ1-2	TRBD1	CASSVLQGAATF	TGTGCCAGCAGTGTTTTACAGGGGGCGGCCACCTTC
TRBV9	NA	TRBJ2-7	NA	CASSVGGVPRDEQYF	TGTGCCAGCAGCGTAGGGGGGGTACCTCGGGACGAGCAGTACTTC
TRBV3-1/TRBV3-2	NA	TRBJ1-2	NA	CASSRGGSQSYGYTF	TGTGCCAGCAGCCGCGGGGGCAGCCAATCGTATGGCTACACCTTC
TRBV12-3/TRBV12-4	NA	TRBJ1-1	TRBD1	CASSDRVDTEAFF	TGTGCCAGCAGTGACAGGGTAGACACTGAAGCTTTCTTT
TRBV4-2	NA	TRBJ1-1	TRBD1	CASSHTGAMNTEAFF	TGTGCCAGCAGCCATACAGGGGCGATGAACACTGAAGCTTTCTTT
TRBV5-4	NA	TRBJ2-5	TRBD1	CASSPTGNGKETQYF	TGTGCCAGCAGCCCGACAGGGAACGGAAAAGAGACCCAGTACTTC
TRBV19	NA	TRBJ2-5	TRBD2	CASRAGQETQYF	TGTGCCAGTCGAGCGGGGCAAGAGACCCAGTACTTC
TRBV27	NA	TRBJ2-7	TRBD1	CASSAKRVGTGVGEQYF	TGTGCCAGCAGTGCGAAGAGAGTCGGGACAGGGGTTGGCGAGCAGTACTTC
TRBV3-1/TRBV3-2	NA	TRBJ2-1	TRBD2	CASSQRLAGGNEQFF	TGTGCCAGCAGCCAACGACTAGCGGGGGGCAATGAGCAGTTCTTC
TRBV11-2	NA	TRBJ2-7	TRBD2	CASSLGLASGESEQYF	TGTGCCAGCAGCTTAGGATTGGCTAGCGGGGAAAGCGAGCAGTACTTC
TRBV7-3	NA	TRBJ1-2	NA	CASSWDGQSGGYTF	TGTGCCAGCAGCTGGGATGGTCAGTCGGGGGGCTACACCTTC
TRBV9	NA	TRBJ2-3	NA	CASSVGGGGHWNTQYF	TGTGCCAGCAGCGTAGGAGGGGGGGGCCATTGGAATACGCAGTATTTT
TRBV7-2	NA	TRBJ1-5	NA	CASSPHDRYSNQPQHF	TGTGCCAGCAGCCCCCACGACAGATATAGCAATCAGCCCCAGCATTTT
TRBV19	NA	TRBJ1-5	NA	CASSNLTGNQPQHF	TGTGCCAGTAGTAACCTCACGGGGAATCAGCCCCAGCATTTT
TRBV5-4	NA	TRBJ2-4	NA	CASSLGAQLAKNIQYF	TGTGCCAGCAGCTTGGGGGCTCAACTAGCCAAAAACATTCAGTACTTC
TRBV29-1	NA	TRBJ2-3	TRBD2	CSVGTSGGGTDTQYF	TGCAGCGTGGGGACTAGCGGGGGCGGCACAGATACGCAGTATTTT
TRBV3-1/TRBV3-2	NA	TRBJ2-5	NA	CASSQSSETQYF	TGTGCCAGCAGCCAATCGAGCGAGACCCAGTACTTC
TRBV3-1/TRBV3-2	NA	TRBJ2-3	NA	CASSRGLVTDTQYF	TGTGCCAGCAGCCGGGGACTTGTCACAGATACGCAGTATTTT
TRBV7-8	few	TRBJ2-3	TRBD2	CASNLMGRGSTDTQYF	TGTGCCAGCAACCTTATGGGGCGGGGGTCCACAGATACGCAGTATTTT
TRBV19	NA	TRBJ2-1	NA	CASSIVQNEQFF	TGTGCCAGTAGTATAGTCCAGAATGAGCAGTTCTTC
TRBV19	NA	TRBJ1-1	TRBD1	CASSNNRGRAEAFF	TGTGCCAGTAGTAATAACAGGGGCCGCGCTGAAGCTTTCTTT
TRBV5-1	once	TRBJ2-5	TRBD1	CASSLQGAGETQYF	TGCGCCAGCAGCTTACAGGGGGCAGGGGAGACCCAGTACTTC